This T cell receptor beta chain was identified during a study of shared clonotypes between healthy human individuals (dated by TCRdb to about 2020). General notes on the study: The cohort included three men and two women between 18 and 49 years of age. To estimate repertoire size and how much clonotype sharing occurs between individuals, the study deeply sequenced the blood TCR repertoires of about five healthy adults. Between about 0.8 and 8.9 billion PBMCs per donor were obtained by leukapheresis. To increase sequencing depth and limit assay-specific biases, TCR repertoire library preparation and sequencing were carried out by different laboratories using diverse techniques. For each donor, three plates each were used for CD4 naive and CD4 memory, two plates were used for CD8 naive, and one plate was used for CD8 memory.

The research as a whole found: Based on pairwise subsampling, the degree of clonotype sharing among donors was expected to be affected by sequencing depth. Sampling was restricted to blood, and TCR repertoires in tissue are likely to differ from TCR repertoires in blood. The small number of donors limited the genetic and exposure-history diversity represented. Incomplete sequencing was indicated by rarefaction of sorted-subset datasets, despite the large sequencing depth. Around 5% of naive CD4, roughly 3.5% of naive CD8, approximately 2% of memory CD4, and 0.35% to 0.4% of memory CD8 clonotypes were shared across four donors. Estimated clonotype richness was generally larger for naive than for memory subsets. Clonotypes shared by all four sorted-subset donors showed higher generation probabilities than non-shared clonotypes.

Using the deep immunoSEQ assay, multiplex PCR amplified TCR CDR3 regions from genomic DNA. Extracted genomic DNA from each cell subset was spread evenly across all wells of several immunoSEQ 96-well plates, with each plate serving as a replicate. For sorted subsets, approximately 190 ng genomic DNA, equal to tens of thousands of T cell genomes, was loaded into each replicate PCR. Purified libraries were measured with a Qubit 3.0 fluorometer, size-checked on a Bioanalyzer 2100, and measured again with the KAPA Library Quantification kit. Every immunoSEQ 96-well plate was sequenced on a separate single-read 150-cycle Illumina NextSeq 550 flow cell. Processing in the source paper ran as follows. Because the immunoSEQ output held only junctional sequences and lacked quality scores, the filtering could not match the filtering applied to full-length reads. To assign V/J genes and CDR3, sequences were annotated using PyIR, a Python wrapper for IgBLAST v1.9, with IMGT germline references. Reads were removed for weak V/J assignments (E-value above 1e-6), missing CDR3, stop codons, out-of-frame junctions, or ambiguous translated residues. V3J clonotypes were defined as sequences sharing an identical inferred V gene, J gene, and CDR3 amino acid sequence. Percentage overlap between repertoires was calculated by dividing the number of shared unique clonotypes by the size of the smaller repertoire. RTK rarefaction, the Chao1 estimator, and Recon v2.1 estimates of unobserved clonotypes were used to assess repertoire richness. For all TCRbeta clonotypes obtained by the gDNA method from a handful of donors, generation probabilities were computed with OLGA. The immuneACCESS repertoire file appears here via TCRdb, limited to in-frame rearrangements. These files lack a portion of the clones; in checked studies, under half of the deficit traces to unresolved V genes, and the cause of the others is not known. That table is the source of V, J and clone size, and D and trimming were worked out from the DNA. The sample table shows about 2.4 million clones, and around 94% are seen once. Under 0.15% of the sample goes to the ten largest clones.

A remark on this clone: Its cognate antigen has yet to be identified. One base away there is no much larger clone; base qualities are not given.

Cut back by 1 base and 9 bases, the V and J ends lie 13 bases apart. Based on the germline V gene, the CDR1 and CDR2 sequences are LGHNA and YSLEER. Measured from the cysteine to the phenylalanine, the CDR3 is 14 residues long. CDR3 DNA only is kept here, 42 bases in frame from base 1. Healthy HIV-negative adults with no recently reported acute infections or vaccinations were included as donors. All donors were Caucasian adults living in Nashville, Tennessee, USA. CD4+ T cells were enriched by magnetic negative selection; naive cells were then positively selected on CD45RA, and the negative fraction formed the memory subset. After blood collection by leukapheresis, PBMCs were isolated using Ficoll-Histopaque density gradient centrifugation and then cryopreserved in the vapor phase of liquid nitrogen. Analytical flow cytometry was used to check the purity and quantity of each magnetically sorted T cell population. Each sorted fraction had its genomic DNA isolated and then quantified by UV absorbance on a Nanodrop 2000c.

The chain employs TRBV4-3 and TRBJ1-5, with TRBD1 perhaps the D gene, on 6 matching bases. What was sequenced was naive CD4+ T cells sorted from blood. Interpreted using the paper, the cell subset or site label stands for: CD45RA+ positively selected. This TCR derives from a man in his late teens or twenties in good health. The CDR3 amino acid sequence is: CASSQGGGRRPQHF. The DNA reads TGCGCCAGCAGCCAAGGCGGGGGGCGTCGGCCCCAGCATTTT.